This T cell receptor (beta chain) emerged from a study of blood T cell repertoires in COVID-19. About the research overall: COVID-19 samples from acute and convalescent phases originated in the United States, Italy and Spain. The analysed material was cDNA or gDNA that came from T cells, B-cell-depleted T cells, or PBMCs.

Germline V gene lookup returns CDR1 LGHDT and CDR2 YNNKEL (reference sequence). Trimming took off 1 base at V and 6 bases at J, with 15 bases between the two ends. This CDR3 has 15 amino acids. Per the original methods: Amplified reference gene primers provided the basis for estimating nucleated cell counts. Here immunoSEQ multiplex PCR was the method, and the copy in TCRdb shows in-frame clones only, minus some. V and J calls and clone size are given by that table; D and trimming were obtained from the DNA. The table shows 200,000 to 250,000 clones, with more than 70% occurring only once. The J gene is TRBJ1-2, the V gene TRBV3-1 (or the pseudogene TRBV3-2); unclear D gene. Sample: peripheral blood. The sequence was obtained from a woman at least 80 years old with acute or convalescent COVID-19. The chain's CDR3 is CASSQGSPSPDGYTF. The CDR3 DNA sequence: TGTGCCAGCAGCCAAGGGAGCCCCTCACCGGATGGCTACACCTTC.